This TCR beta chain was recorded in a study of blood T cell repertoires in COVID-19. At the level of the study: Samples representing acute and convalescent COVID-19 were sourced from the United States, Italy and Spain. The cDNA or gDNA used as material had been derived from T cells, B-cell-depleted T cells, or PBMCs.

Germline V lookup: CDR1 SGHTA, CDR2 FQGNSA. The CDR3 runs to 15 residues. Trimming shortened V by 1 base and J by 0 bases, and 7 bases separated the two germline ends. How the authors handled the data: Nucleated cell counts were estimated from reference gene primer amplification. Profiling relied on immunoSEQ multiplex PCR, and the TCRdb table lists in-frame clones only, not all of them. V and J calls and clone size follow that table, whereas D and trimming were derived from the DNA. This sample has more than 150,000 clones, with around 85% found just once. This clonotype originated in a man in his 70s with active or convalescent COVID-19. V and J are TRBV7-2 and TRBJ2-1; D uncertain. The sequencing sample was made of peripheral blood. Here the CDR3 DNA reads TGTGCCAGCAGCTTAGTACGGAGCTCCTACAATGAGCAGTTCTTC. As protein: CASSLVRSSYNEQFF.